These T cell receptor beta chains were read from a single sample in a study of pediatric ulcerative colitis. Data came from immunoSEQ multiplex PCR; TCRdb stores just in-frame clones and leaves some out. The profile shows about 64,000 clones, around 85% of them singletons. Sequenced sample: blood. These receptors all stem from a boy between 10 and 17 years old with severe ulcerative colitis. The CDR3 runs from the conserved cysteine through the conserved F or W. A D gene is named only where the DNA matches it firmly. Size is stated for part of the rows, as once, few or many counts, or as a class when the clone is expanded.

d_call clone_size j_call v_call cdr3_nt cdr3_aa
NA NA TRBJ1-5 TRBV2 TGTGCCAGCAGTGAAGCGCTTGCCGGGCGCAATCAGCCCCAGCATTTT CASSEALAGRNQPQHF
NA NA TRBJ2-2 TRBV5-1 TGCGCCAGCAGCTTGGCCGGACAGAACACCGGGGAGCTGTTTTTT CASSLAGQNTGELFF
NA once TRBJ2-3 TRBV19 TGTGCCAGTAGAGGGGAGCCAGATACGCAGTATTTT CASRGEPDTQYF
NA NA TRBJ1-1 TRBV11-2 TGTGCCAGCAGCTTAGCCTCGTCGAACGAAGGGGCTTTCTTT CASSLASSNEGAFF
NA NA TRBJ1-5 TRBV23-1 TGCGCCAGCGACATGAAGGGGCACCAGCCCCAGCATTTT CASDMKGHQPQHF
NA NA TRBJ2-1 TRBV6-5 TGTGCCAGCAGTTATTACCCCGAGCGGTATGAGCAGTTCTTC CASSYYPERYEQFF
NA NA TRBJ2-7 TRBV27 TGTGCCAGCAGTCCCTTGACCTCGGACAGCCACGAGCAGTACTTC CASSPLTSDSHEQYF
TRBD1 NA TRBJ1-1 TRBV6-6 TGTGCCAGCATCCACGGATCAGGACAGGGAATGCGGGGGGCTTTCTTT CASIHGSGQGMRGAFF
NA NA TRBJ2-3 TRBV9 TGTGCCAGCAGCAAACGAGGCACAGATACGCAGTATTTT CASSKRGTDTQYF
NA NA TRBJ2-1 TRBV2 TGTGCCAGCAGCCCCTACAATGAGCAGTTCTTC CASSPYNEQFF
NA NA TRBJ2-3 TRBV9 TGTGCCAGCAGCGTAGGGGGTAACAAACGAGATACGCAGTATTTT CASSVGGNKRDTQYF
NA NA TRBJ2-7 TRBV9 TGTGCCAGCAGCTCCCAGCCTCCTTACGAGCAGTACTTC CASSSQPPYEQYF
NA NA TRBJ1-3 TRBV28 TGTGCCAGCAGTTTGATCATCACGGCTGGAAACACCATATATTTT CASSLIITAGNTIYF
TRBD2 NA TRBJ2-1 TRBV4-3 TGCGCCAGCAGCCGCGAATTGACTAGCGGGAGGGCGGGGGAGCAGTTCTTC CASSRELTSGRAGEQFF
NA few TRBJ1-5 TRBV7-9 TGTGCCAGCAGCGTCGGGGATCAGCCCCAGCATTTT CASSVGDQPQHF
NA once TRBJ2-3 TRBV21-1 TGTGCCAGCAGCAAAGATTCCCAATGCCGAAGCACAGATACGCAGTATTTT CASSKDSQCRSTDTQYF
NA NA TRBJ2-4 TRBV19 TGTGCCAGTAGTCCTACCCCAGGGAACATTCAGTACTTC CASSPTPGNIQYF
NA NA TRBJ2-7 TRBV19 TGTGCCAGTAGTATTCCCGGTTCCCCCTACGAGCAGTACTTC CASSIPGSPYEQYF
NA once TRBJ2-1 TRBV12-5 TGTGCTAGTGGTTTCATGGACAATGAGCAGTTCTTC CASGFMDNEQFF
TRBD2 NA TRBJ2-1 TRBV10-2 TGCGCCAGCAGGACTAGCGGGAGCGGCTCCTACAATGAGCAGTTCTTC CASRTSGSGSYNEQFF
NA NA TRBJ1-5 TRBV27 TGTGCCAGCAGCCAGGGAGGTAGGGACAATCAGCCCCAGCATTTT CASSQGGRDNQPQHF
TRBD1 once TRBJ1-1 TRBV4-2 TGTGCCAGCAGCCAGGGGACAGGTTTTTCGGCTTTCTTT CASSQGTGFSAFF
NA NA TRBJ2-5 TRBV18 TGTGCCAGCTCCGAGGGGAAAGAGACCCAGTACTTC CASSEGKETQYF
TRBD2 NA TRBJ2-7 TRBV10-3 TGTGCCATCATGATGAGTGTCGACACACCTAGCGGGACGACCTACGAGCAGTACTTC CAIMMSVDTPSGTTYEQYF
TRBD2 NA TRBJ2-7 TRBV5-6 TGTGCCAGCAGCTTGGGACTAGCCTACGGACTCTACGAGCAGTACTTC CASSLGLAYGLYEQYF
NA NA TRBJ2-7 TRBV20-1 TGCAGTGCACAGACAGCCTACGAGCAGTACTTC CSAQTAYEQYF
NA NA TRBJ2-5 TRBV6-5 TGTGCCAGCAATTCCATAGGGGAGACCCAGTACTTC CASNSIGETQYF
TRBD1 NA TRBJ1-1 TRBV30 TGTGCCTGGAGTCTGACACAGGGGGAAGCTTTCTTT CAWSLTQGEAFF